This entry concerns a single TCR beta chain. Per the original methods: Amplification from reference gene primers served as the basis for estimated nucleated cell counts. Sequencing was performed with immunoSEQ multiplex PCR; in TCRdb, only in-frame clones are kept and a portion is missing. That table furnishes V, J and clone size, whereas the DNA furnished D and trimming. In the table there are about 80,000 clones, around 92% of which are singletons. Trimming took off 7 bases at V and 0 bases at J, with 13 bases between the two ends. The CDR3 extends over 15 amino acids. The V gene's germline CDR1 is MNHEY and CDR2 SVGAGI. This sample is drawn from a study of blood T cell repertoires in COVID-19. Background on the study: Acute and convalescent COVID-19 specimens originated in the United States, Italy and Spain.

Material: peripheral blood. This sequence was found in a woman aged 45-60 years in a cohort sampled during active COVID-19. The chain carries TRBV6-5 and TRBJ1-3; D remains unclear. Here the CDR3 DNA reads TGTGCCAGCACTTGGGTTCGGGGCTCTGGAAACACCATATATTTT. Translating it yields CASTWVRGSGNTIYF.